Below are 14 T cell receptor beta chains sequenced from a single sample in a study of T cells after yellow fever vaccination. TCRdb itself ran the 5' RACE reads through MiXCR, one entry per CDR3 protein. The top ten hold 15% to 20% of the sample, which has a few hundred thousand distinct CDR3 sequences, around 8.1% seen once. The material was PBMCs, obtained 45 days after the first yellow fever vaccination. These receptors were taken from a man between 18 and 35 years old who received the YFV17D yellow fever vaccine.

This clonotype showed up many times. The chain couples TRBV2 to TRBJ1-1; D is possibly TRBD1 (5 bases). The CDR3 sequence is 11 residues long. V was trimmed by 6 bases and J by 7 bases, leaving 9 bases between them. In germline, CDR1 is SNHLY, CDR2 FYNNEI. This CDR3 is CASRAGLEAFF. The CDR3 region has the DNA TGTGCCAGCAGGGCAGGGCTTGAAGCTTTCTTT.

The rearrangement uses TRBV2 and TRBJ2-7; the match to TRBD2 covers 9 bases. Losses at the gene ends were 2 bases for V and 2 bases for J; bases not matched to a gene: 7. CDR1 and CDR2 from the germline V gene are SNHLY and FYNNEI. CDR3 length: 16 residues. The CDR3 nucleotides are TGTGCCAGCAGTGAAAGGGGCGGGGGGGAAGCCTACGAGCAGTACGTC. Its translation: CASSERGGGEAYEQYV.

The chain carries TRBV5-1 and TRBJ2-7, with 8 bases that match TRBD1. The CDR3 is 15 residues long. CDR1 SGHRS and CDR2 YFSETQ come from the germline V gene. The V gene end was trimmed by 4 bases and the J gene end by 3 bases; junction bases not matched to a gene: 9. The CDR3 reads CASSPRTGRGYEQYF. In DNA form, the CDR3 reads TGCGCCAGCAGCCCGCGGACAGGGAGAGGCTACGAGCAGTACTTC.

Here the CDR3 reads CSARIQETQYF. The CDR3 DNA is TGCAGTGCCCGGATCCAAGAGACCCAGTACTTC. The chain recombines TRBV20-1 with TRBJ2-5; no clear D gene. CDR1 is DFQATT and CDR2 is SNEGSKA in the germline V gene (reference sequence). This CDR3 has 11 residues. V was clipped by 6 bases and J by 1 base, with 6 bases between them.

This clonotype has at least ten counts. The V and J genes are TRBV14 and TRBJ2-5, with D perhaps TRBD1 (6 bases). This CDR3 is built from 13 residues. From germline, CDR1 is SGHDN and CDR2 FVKESK. V lost 1 base to trimming and J lost 4 bases, with 7 bases between them. The CDR3 DNA reads TGTGCCAGCAGCCAAGGCAGGGGAGAGACCCAGTACTTC. It codes for CASSQGRGETQYF.

The sample holds many counts of this clonotype. The gene calls are TRBV29-1 and TRBJ2-7, with D possibly TRBD1 on 6 matching bases. Germline CDR1 and CDR2: SQVTM and ANQGSEA. The CDR3 length is 13 residues. CDR3 bases: TGCAGGTTAGACAGGTTCTACCCCCTCGAGCAGTACGTC. It specifies CRLDRFYPLEQYV.

This clonotype has a handful of counts. The chain has TRBV7-2 and TRBJ2-1; tentatively, D is TRBD2 (6 bases). The CDR3 loop spans 16 amino acids. V was pared by 6 bases and J by 2 bases, with 17 bases between. Per the germline V gene, CDR1 is SGHTA and CDR2 is FQGNSA. The CDR3 DNA is TGTGCCAGCAGTGCTCATTGGGACTCCACCTACAATGAGCAGTTCTTC. This sequence encodes CASSAHWDSTYNEQFF.

This clonotype was seen a handful of times. The V call is TRBV6-5, the J call TRBJ1-2, with TRBD1 identical over 7 bases. The CDR3 is made up of 15 amino acids. The trim removed 2 bases at V and 4 bases at J, leaving 7 bases unmatched. Germline CDR1 and CDR2: MNHEY and SVGAGI. CDR3 sequence reads: CASSYTGQELYGYTF. CDR3 nucleotides: TGTGCCAGCAGTTACACCGGACAGGAGCTCTATGGCTACACCTTC.

This clonotype appeared a few times. V gene TRBV27 combines with J gene TRBJ1-2, with D possibly TRBD1 on 5 matching bases. The CDR3 is 13 amino acids. V lost 4 bases to trimming and J lost 7 bases, with 13 bases between them. The germline V gene has CDR1 MNHEY and CDR2 SMNVEV (reference sequence). The CDR3, as DNA: TGTGCCAGCAGTTGGGGCCCGCTCAGTGGCTACACCTTC. The encoded protein is CASSWGPLSGYTF.

This clonotype was picked up a small number of times. This chain joins TRBV28 and TRBJ1-5; D uncertain. Germline assignment: CDR1 MDHEN and CDR2 SYDVKM. Trimming removed 6 bases at V and 7 bases at J, with 16 bases between. This CDR3 is built from 14 residues. This CDR3 reads CASRRSFTNQPQHF. The CDR3 nucleotides read TGTGCCAGCAGGCGGTCATTTACTAACCAGCCCCAGCATTTT. Complete variable domain (other parts from reference TRBV28 and TRBJ1-5): DVKVTQSSRYLVKRTGEKVFLECVQDMDHENMFWYRQDPGLGLRLIYFSYDVKMKEKGDIPEGYSVSREKKERFSLILESASTNQTSMYLCASRRSFTNQPQHFGDGTRLSIL.

This clonotype has just a few counts. J is TRBJ1-4 and V is TRBV7-2; unclear D gene. Germline V CDR1 and CDR2: SGHTA, FQGNSA. V shed 2 bases and J shed 5 bases, with 12 bases lying between them. The CDR3 covers 15 residues. CDR3 residues: CASSLYKFENEKLFF. The CDR3, as DNA: TGTGCCAGCAGCTTATACAAGTTCGAAAATGAAAAACTGTTTTTT.

The chain joins TRBV20-1 to TRBJ2-5, with D perhaps matching TRBD2 (5 bases). V shed 2 bases and J shed 6 bases, with 10 bases lying between them. The CDR3 spans 12 residues. The germline CDR1 and CDR2 sequences are DFQATT and SNEGSKA (reference sequence). This chain's CDR3 is CSARPGSQTQYF. In DNA form, the CDR3 reads TGCAGTGCTAGACCGGGAAGTCAGACCCAGTACTTC.

This clonotype was found a few times. The rearrangement joins TRBV5-1 to TRBJ2-7; D call uncertain. Deletions cut 4 bases from V and 0 bases from J, with 14 bases between. The CDR3 consists of 15 residues. Germline CDR1 and CDR2: SGHRS and YFSETQ. The CDR3 is CASSPGVPSSYEQYF. As DNA, the CDR3 is TGCGCCAGCAGCCCTGGGGTACCCAGCTCCTACGAGCAGTACTTC.

Only one count was recorded for this clonotype. This rearrangement joins TRBV5-5 to TRBJ2-5, with TRBD1 as a possible D gene (5 bases). From germline, CDR1 is SGHKS and CDR2 YYEKEE (reference sequence). This CDR3 has 15 amino acids. V lost 8 bases and J 4 bases, leaving 21 bases between the germline ends. As DNA, the CDR3 is TGTGCCAGGAACCCTGGACACCAGGGAAGAGAGACCCAGTACTTC. This codes for CARNPGHQGRETQYF. Complete variable domain (other parts from reference TRBV5-5 and TRBJ2-5): DAGVTQSPTHLIKTRGQQVTLRCSPISGHKSVSWYQQVLGQGPQFIFQYYEKEERGRGNFPDRFSARQFPNYSSELNVNALLLGDSALYLCARNPGHQGRETQYFGPGTRLLVL.